This record concerns one T cell receptor (beta chain) sequence. Its target is unknown. The data are from a study of shared clonotypes between healthy human individuals. Study-level information: A few men and a couple of women, aged 18 to 49, were donors.

Investigators divided CD4+ cells into CD45RA+ naive and CD45RA-negative memory subsets. Tens of thousands of T cell genomes (roughly 220 ng DNA) went into each sorted-subset replicate. Generated by immunoSEQ multiplex PCR, the TCRdb table keeps only in-frame clones and is missing some. The sample consists of 2 million or so clones, 95% of them appearing once. General study findings and limits: Clonotypes shared by all four donors outscored non-shared clonotypes in generation probability.

Trimming took off 4 bases at V and 1 base at J, with 10 bases between the two ends. Germline loops: CDR1 MGHRA, CDR2 YSYEKL. CDR3 length: 14 residues. The rearrangement links TRBV4-1 to TRBJ1-2; D perhaps matches TRBD1 (5 bases). This sequence originates from a man between 18 and 29 years old in good health. Sequences were obtained from naive CD4+ T cells sorted from blood. Subset noted: CD45RA+ positively selected. CDR3 amino acids: CASSRGGDNYGYTF. As DNA, the CDR3 is TGCGCCAGCAGCCGTGGGGGGGATAACTATGGCTACACCTTC.